This T cell receptor (beta chain) was captured in a study of cytomegalovirus exposure and HLA in healthy donors. Across the whole study: Earlier results showed some 120 million unique TCR beta sequences derived from about 179 million T cells.

Concerning this clone: The antigen is undetermined.

Germline V gene data show CDR1 as MNHEY and CDR2 as SVGAGI. V gave up 3 bases and J gave up 4 bases; unmatched junction bases: 10. The CDR3 spans 16 residues. Study observations and caveats: Earlier results showed most TCR beta V segments being productive about 87% or about 30% of the time. Some V segments could not be told apart, so they were left out, TRBV6-2 and TRBV6-3 among them. For cytomegalovirus status, the classifier reportedly gave diagnoses with high specificity and sensitivity.

The PCR contained 60 Vbeta and 13 Jbeta primers. Sequencing used immunoSEQ multiplex PCR; TCRdb keeps in-frame clones, though not all of them. This sample has over 130,000 clones, with more than 65% found just once. Material for sequencing was PBMCs. This sequence originates from a man between 50 and 59 years old in good health and CMV-seropositive. This rearrangement joins TRBV6-5 to TRBJ2-7, with 9 bases fitting TRBD2. CDR3 nucleotide sequence: TGTGCCAGCAGTTATGACCTAGCGGGACGGGAGTACGAGCAGTACTTC. Amino acid sequence: CASSYDLAGREYEQYF.